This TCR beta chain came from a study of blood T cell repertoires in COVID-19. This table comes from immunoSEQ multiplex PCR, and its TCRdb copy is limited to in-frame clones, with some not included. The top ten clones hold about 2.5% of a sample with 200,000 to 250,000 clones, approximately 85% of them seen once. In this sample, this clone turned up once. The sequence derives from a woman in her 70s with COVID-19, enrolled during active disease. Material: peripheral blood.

For the CDR3, the DNA is TGTGCCAGCAGCCCGGGTTCAGAGACCCAGTACTTC. It codes for CASSPGSETQYF. The chain combines TRBV6-5 with TRBJ2-5; D is undetermined. Germline V gene data show CDR1 as MNHEY and CDR2 as SVGAGI. V lost 6 bases and J 4 bases, leaving 9 bases between the germline ends. CDR3 length: 12 residues.